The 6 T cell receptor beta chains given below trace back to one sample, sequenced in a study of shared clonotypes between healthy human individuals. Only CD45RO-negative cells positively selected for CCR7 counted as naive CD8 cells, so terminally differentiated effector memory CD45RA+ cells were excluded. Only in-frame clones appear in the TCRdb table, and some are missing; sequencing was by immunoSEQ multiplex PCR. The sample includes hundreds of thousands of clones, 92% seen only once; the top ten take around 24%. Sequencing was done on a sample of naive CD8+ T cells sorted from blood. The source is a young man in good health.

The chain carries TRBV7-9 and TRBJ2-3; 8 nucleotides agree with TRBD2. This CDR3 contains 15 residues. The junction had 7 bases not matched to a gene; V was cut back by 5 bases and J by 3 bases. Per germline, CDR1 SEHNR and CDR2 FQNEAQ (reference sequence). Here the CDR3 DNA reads TGTGCCAGCAGCCCGAGCGGGAGTGGTACAGATACGCAGTATTTT. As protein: CASSPSGSGTDTQYF.

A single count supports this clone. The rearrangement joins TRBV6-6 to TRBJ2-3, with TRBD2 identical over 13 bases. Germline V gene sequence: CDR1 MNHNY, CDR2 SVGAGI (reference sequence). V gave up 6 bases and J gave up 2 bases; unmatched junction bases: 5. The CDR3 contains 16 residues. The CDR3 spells CASSWTSGSPTDTQYF. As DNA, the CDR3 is TGTGCCAGCAGCTGGACTAGCGGGAGCCCCACAGATACGCAGTATTTT.

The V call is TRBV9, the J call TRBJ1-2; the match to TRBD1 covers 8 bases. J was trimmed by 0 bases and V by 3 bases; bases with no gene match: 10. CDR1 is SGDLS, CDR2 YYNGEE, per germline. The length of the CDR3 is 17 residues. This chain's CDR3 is CASSAGTGDKANYGYTF. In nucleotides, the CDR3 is TGTGCCAGCAGCGCAGGGACAGGCGACAAAGCTAACTATGGCTACACCTTC.

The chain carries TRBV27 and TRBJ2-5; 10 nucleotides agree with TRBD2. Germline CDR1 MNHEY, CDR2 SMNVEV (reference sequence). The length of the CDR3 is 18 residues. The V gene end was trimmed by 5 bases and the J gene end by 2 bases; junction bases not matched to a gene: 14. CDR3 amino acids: CASSPSVGSGRLQETQYF. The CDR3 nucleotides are TGTGCCAGCAGTCCATCGGTGGGTAGCGGGAGGTTACAAGAGACCCAGTACTTC.

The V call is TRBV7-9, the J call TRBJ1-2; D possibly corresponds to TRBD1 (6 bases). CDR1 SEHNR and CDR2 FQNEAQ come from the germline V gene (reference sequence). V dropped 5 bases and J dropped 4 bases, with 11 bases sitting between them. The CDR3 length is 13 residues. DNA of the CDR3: TGTGCCAGCAGCCTCGACAGGAGCTATGGCTACACCTTC. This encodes CASSLDRSYGYTF.

CDR3 in amino acids: CASSPSFVRGNQPQHF. In DNA form, the CDR3 reads TGTGCCAGCTCACCGTCGTTTGTCAGGGGCAATCAGCCCCAGCATTTT. V and J are TRBV18 and TRBJ1-5, with D perhaps matching TRBD1 (5 bases). Germline V gives CDR1 KGHSH, CDR2 LQKENI. The CDR3 extends over 16 amino acids. The V end lost 3 bases, the J end lost 2 bases, and 14 bases lay between the germline ends.